This T cell receptor (beta chain) originates from a study of T cell responses to AZD1222 COVID-19 vaccine. Produced via immunoSEQ multiplex PCR; TCRdb's table is partial and in-frame only. Among about 150,000 clones listed, 80% to 90% were seen once. A single count supports this clone. The CDR3 is 17 residues long. V was trimmed by 3 bases and J by 3 bases, leaving 18 bases between them. Germline assignment: CDR1 KGHSH and CDR2 LQKENI. Sample: peripheral blood, taken 28 days after the second AZD1222 dose. This TCR came from an adult who received the AZD1222 COVID-19 vaccine. The chain joins TRBV18 to TRBJ1-3; TRBD1 might be the D (6 bases). The CDR3 loop reads CASSPEDGQIFGNTIYF. As DNA, the CDR3 is TGTGCCAGCTCACCCGAGGACGGACAGATCTTTGGAAACACCATATATTTT.